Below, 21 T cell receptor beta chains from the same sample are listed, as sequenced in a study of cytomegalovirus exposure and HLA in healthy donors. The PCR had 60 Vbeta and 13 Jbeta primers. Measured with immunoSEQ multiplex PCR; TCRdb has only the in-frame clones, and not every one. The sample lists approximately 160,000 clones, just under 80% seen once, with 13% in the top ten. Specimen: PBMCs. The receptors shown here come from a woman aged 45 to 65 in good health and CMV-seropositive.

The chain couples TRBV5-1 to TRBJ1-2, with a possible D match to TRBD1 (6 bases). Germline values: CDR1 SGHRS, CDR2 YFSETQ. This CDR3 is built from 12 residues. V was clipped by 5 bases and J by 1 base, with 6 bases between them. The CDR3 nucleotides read TGCGCCAGCAGAGGGGGTAACTATGGCTACACCTTC. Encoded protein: CASRGGNYGYTF.

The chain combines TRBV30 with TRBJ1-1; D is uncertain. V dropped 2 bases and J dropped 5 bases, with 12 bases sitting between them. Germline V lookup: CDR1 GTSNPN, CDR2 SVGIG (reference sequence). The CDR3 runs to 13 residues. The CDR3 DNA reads TGTGCCTGGAGTATGAGGGCAAGTACTGAAGCTTTCTTT. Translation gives CAWSMRASTEAFF.

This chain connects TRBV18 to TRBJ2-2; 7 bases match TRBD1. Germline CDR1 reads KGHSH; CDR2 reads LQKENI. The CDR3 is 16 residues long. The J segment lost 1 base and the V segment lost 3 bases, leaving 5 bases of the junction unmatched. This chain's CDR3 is CASSPRQGMNTGELFF. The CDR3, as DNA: TGTGCCAGCTCACCTCGACAGGGTATGAACACCGGGGAGCTGTTTTTT. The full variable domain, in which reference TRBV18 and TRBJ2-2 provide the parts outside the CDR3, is NAGVMQNPRHLVRRRGQEARLRCSPMKGHSHVYWYRQLPEEGLKFMVYLQKENIIDESGMPKERFSAEFPKEGPSILRIQQVVRGDSAAYFCASSPRQGMNTGELFFGEGSRLTVL.

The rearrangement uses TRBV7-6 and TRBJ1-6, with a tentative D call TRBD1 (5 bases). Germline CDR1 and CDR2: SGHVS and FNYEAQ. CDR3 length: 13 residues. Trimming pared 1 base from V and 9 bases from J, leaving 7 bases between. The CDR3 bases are TGTGCCAGCAGCTTAGGGGGGGGTTCACCCCTCCACTTT. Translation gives CASSLGGGSPLHF.

CDR3 nucleotides: TGTGCCAGTAGTATCAGTAATTCACCCCTCCACTTT. Protein: CASSISNSPLHF. V is TRBV19 and J is TRBJ1-6; no definite D call. Germline CDR1 and CDR2: LNHDA and SQIVND (reference sequence). The CDR3 is made up of 12 amino acids. V was trimmed by 3 bases and J by 6 bases, leaving 3 bases between them. The full variable domain, rest sourced from reference TRBV19 and TRBJ1-6, is DGGITQSPKYLFRKEGQNVTLSCEQNLNHDAMYWYRQDPGQGLRLIYYSQIVNDFQKGDIAEGYSVSREKKESFPLTVTSAQKNPTAFYLCASSISNSPLHFGNGTRLTVT.

The CDR3 is CASSDIPGARTDTQYF. Written as DNA, the CDR3 is TGTGCCAGCAGCGATATTCCGGGAGCACGTACAGATACGCAGTATTTT. The chain uses TRBV28 and TRBJ2-3; a weak D match, TRBD2 (6 bases). Germline CDR1 is MDHEN and CDR2 is SYDVKM. The CDR3 has 16 amino acids. Deletions cut 6 bases from V and 3 bases from J, with 19 bases between.

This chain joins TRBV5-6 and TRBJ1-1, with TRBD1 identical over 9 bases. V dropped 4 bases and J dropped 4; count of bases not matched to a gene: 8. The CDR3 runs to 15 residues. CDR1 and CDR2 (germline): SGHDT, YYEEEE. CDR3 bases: TGTGCCAGCAGCGACCTACAGGGGGCGAGCACTGAAGCTTTCTTT. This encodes CASSDLQGASTEAFF.

The CDR3 spells CASSLSGRGNSGNTIYF. DNA for the CDR3: TGCGCCAGCAGCTTAAGTGGCAGGGGCAACTCTGGAAACACCATATATTTT. The chain couples TRBV5-1 to TRBJ1-3; D may be TRBD1 (6 bases). CDR1 is SGHRS and CDR2 is YFSETQ in the germline V gene. CDR3 length: 17 residues. Trimming took 2 bases from V and 0 from J, leaving 15 bases between them.

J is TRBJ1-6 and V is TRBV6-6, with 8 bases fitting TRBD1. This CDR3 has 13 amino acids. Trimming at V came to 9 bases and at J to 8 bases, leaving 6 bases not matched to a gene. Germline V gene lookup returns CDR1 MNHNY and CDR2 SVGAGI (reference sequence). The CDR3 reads CASRTGSDSPLHF. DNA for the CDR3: TGTGCCAGTCGGACAGGGAGTGATTCACCCCTCCACTTT.

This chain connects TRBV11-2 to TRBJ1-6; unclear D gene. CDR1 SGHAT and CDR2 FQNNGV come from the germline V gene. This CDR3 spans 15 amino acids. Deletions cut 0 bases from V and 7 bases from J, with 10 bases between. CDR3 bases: TGTGCCAGCAGCTTAGATCTAGTCTGGAATTCACCCCTCCACTTT. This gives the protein CASSLDLVWNSPLHF.

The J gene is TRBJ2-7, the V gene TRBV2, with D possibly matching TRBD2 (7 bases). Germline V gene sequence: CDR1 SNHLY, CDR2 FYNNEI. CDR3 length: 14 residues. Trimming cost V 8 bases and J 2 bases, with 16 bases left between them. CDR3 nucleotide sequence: TGTGCCAGCGAAATGGGGGGGGCGACCTACGAGCAGTACTTC. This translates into CASEMGGATYEQYF.

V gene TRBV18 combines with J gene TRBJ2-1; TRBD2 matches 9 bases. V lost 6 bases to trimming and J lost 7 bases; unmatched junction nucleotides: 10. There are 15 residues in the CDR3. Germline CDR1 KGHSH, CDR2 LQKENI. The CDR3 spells CASSPSAGGNNEQFF. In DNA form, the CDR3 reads TGTGCCAGCTCTCCATCAGCGGGGGGAAATAATGAGCAGTTCTTC.

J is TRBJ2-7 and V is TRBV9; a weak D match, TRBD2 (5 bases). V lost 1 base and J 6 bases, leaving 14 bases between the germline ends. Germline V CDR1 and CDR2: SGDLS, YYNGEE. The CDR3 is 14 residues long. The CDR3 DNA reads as TGTGCCAGCAGCGTATCCGGGAACTTCCCCGAGCAGTACTTC. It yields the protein CASSVSGNFPEQYF.

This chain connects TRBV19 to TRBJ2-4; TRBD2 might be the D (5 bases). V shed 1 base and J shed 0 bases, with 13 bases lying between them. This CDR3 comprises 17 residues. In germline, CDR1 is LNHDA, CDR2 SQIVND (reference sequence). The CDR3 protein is CASSIGGVQLAKNIQYF. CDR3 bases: TGTGCCAGTAGTATAGGGGGAGTCCAACTAGCCAAAAACATTCAGTACTTC.

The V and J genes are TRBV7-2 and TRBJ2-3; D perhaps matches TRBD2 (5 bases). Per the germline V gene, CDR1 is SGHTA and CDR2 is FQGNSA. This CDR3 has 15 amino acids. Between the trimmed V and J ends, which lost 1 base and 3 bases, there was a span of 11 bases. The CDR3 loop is CASSLGGIPTDTQYF. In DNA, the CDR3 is TGTGCCAGCAGCTTAGGAGGGATTCCGACAGATACGCAGTATTTT. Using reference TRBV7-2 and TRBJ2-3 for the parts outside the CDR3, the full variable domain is GAGVSQSPSNKVTEKGKDVELRCDPISGHTALYWYRQSLGQGLEFLIYFQGNSAPDKSGLPSDRFSAERTGGSVSTLTIQRTQQEDSAVYLCASSLGGIPTDTQYFGPGTRLTVL.

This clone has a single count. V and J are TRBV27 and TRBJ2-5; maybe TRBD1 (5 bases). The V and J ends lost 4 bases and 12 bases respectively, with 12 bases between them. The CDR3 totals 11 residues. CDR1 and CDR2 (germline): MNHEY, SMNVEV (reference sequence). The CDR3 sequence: CASSSGRAEYF. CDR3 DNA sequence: TGTGCCAGCAGTTCAGGCAGGGCCGAGTACTTC.

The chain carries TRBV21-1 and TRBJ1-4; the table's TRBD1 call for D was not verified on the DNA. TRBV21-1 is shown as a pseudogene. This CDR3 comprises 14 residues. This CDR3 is CASSKGTLHEKLFF. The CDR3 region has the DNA TGTGCCAGCAGCAAAGGGACACTCCATGAAAAACTGTTTTTT.

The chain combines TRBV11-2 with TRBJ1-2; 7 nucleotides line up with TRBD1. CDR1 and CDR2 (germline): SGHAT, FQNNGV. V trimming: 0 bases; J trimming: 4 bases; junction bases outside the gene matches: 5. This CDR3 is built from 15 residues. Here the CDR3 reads CASSLDWDSLYGYTF. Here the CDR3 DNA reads TGTGCCAGCAGCTTAGATTGGGACAGTCTCTATGGCTACACCTTC.

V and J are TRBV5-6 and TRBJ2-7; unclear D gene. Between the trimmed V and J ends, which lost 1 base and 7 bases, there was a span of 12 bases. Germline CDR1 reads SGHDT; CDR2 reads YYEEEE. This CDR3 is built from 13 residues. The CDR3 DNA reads TGTGCCAGCAGCTTGCTCGCGGCGGTAGAGCAGTACTTC. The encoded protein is CASSLLAAVEQYF.

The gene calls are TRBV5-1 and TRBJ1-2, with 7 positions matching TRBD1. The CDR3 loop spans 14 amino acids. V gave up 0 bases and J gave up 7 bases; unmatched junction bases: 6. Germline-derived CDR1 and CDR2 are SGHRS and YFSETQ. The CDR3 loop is CASSLEQGNSGYTF. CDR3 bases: TGCGCCAGCAGCTTGGAACAGGGGAATAGTGGCTACACCTTC.

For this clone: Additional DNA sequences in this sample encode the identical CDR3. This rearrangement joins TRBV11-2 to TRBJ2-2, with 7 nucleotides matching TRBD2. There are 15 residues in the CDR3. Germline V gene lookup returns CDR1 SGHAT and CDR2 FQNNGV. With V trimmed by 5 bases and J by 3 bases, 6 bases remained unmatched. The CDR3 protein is CASSLTGGYTGELFF. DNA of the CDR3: TGTGCCAGCAGCCTGACGGGGGGATACACCGGGGAGCTGTTTTTT. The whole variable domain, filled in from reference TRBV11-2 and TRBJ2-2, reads EAGVAQSPRYKIIEKRQSVAFWCNPISGHATLYWYQQILGQGPKLLIQFQNNGVVDDSQLPKDRFSAERLKGVDSTLKIQPAKLEDSAVYLCASSLTGGYTGELFFGEGSRLTVL.